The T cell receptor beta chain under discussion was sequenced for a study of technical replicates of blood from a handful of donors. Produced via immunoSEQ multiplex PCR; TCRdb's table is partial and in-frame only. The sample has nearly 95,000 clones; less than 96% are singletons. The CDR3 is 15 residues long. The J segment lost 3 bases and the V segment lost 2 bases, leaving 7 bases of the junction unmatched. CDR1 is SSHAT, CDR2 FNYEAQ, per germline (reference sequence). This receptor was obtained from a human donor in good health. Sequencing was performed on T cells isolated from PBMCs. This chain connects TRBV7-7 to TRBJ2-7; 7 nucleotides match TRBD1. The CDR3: CASSLNRGDRYEQYF. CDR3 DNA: TGTGCCAGCAGCTTAAACAGGGGCGACCGCTACGAGCAGTACTTC.